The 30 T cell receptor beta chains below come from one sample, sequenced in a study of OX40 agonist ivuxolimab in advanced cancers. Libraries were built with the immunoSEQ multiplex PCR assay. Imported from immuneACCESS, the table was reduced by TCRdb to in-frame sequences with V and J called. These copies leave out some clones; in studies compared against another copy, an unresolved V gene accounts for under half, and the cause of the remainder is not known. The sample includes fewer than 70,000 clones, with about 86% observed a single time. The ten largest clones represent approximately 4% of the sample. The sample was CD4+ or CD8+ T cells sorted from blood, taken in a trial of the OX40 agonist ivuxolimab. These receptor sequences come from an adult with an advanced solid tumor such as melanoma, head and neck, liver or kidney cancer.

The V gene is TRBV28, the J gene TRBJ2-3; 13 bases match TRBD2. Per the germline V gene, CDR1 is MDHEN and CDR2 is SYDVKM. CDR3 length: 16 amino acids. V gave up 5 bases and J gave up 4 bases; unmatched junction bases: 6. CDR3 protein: CASSLTSGGASDTQYF. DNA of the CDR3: TGTGCCAGCAGTCTCACTAGCGGGGGGGCCTCAGATACGCAGTATTTT.

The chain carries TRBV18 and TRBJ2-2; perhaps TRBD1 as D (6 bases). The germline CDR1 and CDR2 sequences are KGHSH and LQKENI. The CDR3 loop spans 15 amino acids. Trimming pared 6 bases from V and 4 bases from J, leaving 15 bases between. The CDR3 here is CASSPNWGRTGELFF. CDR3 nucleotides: TGTGCCAGCTCTCCCAATTGGGGGCGCACCGGGGAGCTGTTTTTT.

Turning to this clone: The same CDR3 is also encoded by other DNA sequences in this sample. The CDR3 region is CASSPLMGDTQYF. CDR3 nucleotides: TGTGCCAGCAGCCCTTTAATGGGAGATACGCAGTATTTT. The chain uses TRBV7-2 and TRBJ2-3; D is unresolved. CDR3 length equals 13 residues. Germline loops: CDR1 SGHTA, CDR2 FQGNSA. The V gene lost 5 bases and the J gene lost 5 bases, with 11 bases spanning the gap.

The CDR3 DNA follows: TGTGCCAGCAGCCGGGACAGGGACTATGGCTACACCTTC. Amino acid sequence: CASSRDRDYGYTF. The chain couples TRBV7-9 to TRBJ1-2, with 9 positions matching TRBD1. CDR1 and CDR2 from the germline V gene are SEHNR and FQNEAQ (reference sequence). The V gene end was trimmed by 5 bases and the J gene end by 3 bases; junction bases not matched to a gene: 1. The CDR3 runs 13 residues.

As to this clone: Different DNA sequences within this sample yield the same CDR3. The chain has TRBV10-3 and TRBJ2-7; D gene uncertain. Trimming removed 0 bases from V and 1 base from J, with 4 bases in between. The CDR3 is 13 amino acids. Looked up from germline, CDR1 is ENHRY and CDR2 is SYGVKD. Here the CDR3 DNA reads TGTGCCATCAGTGAGTCAGGATCCTACGAGCAGTACTTC. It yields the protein CAISESGSYEQYF.

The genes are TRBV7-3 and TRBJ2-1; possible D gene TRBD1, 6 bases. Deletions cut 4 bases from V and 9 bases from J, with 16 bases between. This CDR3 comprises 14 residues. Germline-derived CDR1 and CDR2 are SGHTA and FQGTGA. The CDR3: CASSSKVLGGEQFF. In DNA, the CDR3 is TGTGCCAGCAGCTCTAAAGTTTTAGGGGGTGAGCAGTTCTTC. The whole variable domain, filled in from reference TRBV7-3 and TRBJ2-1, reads GAGVSQTPSNKVTEKGKYVELRCDPISGHTALYWYRQSLGQGPEFLIYFQGTGAADDSGLPNDRFFAVRPEGSVSTLKIQRTERGDSAVYLCASSSKVLGGEQFFGPGTRLTVL.

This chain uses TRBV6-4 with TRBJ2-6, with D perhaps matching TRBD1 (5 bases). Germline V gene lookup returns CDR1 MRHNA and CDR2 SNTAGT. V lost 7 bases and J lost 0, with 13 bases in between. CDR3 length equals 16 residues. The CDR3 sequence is CASIQGCRSGANVLTF. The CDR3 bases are TGTGCCAGCATCCAGGGATGTCGCTCTGGGGCCAACGTCCTGACTTTC.

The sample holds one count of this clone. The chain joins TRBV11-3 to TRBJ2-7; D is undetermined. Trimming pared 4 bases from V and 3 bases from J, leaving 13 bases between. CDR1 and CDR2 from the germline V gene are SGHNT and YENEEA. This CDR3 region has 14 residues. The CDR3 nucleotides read TGTGCCAGCAGCTCCCCCCGCCAGAGCTACGAGCAGTACTTC. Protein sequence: CASSSPRQSYEQYF.

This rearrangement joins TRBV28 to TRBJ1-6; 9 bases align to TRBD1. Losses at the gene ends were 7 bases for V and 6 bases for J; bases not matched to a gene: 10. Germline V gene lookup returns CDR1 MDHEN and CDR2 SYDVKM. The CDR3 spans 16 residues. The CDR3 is CASKPTTGGFNSPLHF. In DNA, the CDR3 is TGTGCCAGCAAACCTACAACAGGGGGCTTTAATTCACCCCTCCACTTT. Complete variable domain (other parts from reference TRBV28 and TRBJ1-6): DVKVTQSSRYLVKRTGEKVFLECVQDMDHENMFWYRQDPGLGLRLIYFSYDVKMKEKGDIPEGYSVSREKKERFSLILESASTNQTSMYLCASKPTTGGFNSPLHFGNGTRLTVT.

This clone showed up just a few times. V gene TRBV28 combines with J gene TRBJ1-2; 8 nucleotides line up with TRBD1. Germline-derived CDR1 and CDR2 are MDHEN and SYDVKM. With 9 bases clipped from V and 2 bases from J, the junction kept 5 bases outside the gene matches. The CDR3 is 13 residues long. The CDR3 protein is CASRTGWNYGYTF. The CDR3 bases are TGTGCCAGTCGGACAGGGTGGAACTATGGCTACACCTTC.

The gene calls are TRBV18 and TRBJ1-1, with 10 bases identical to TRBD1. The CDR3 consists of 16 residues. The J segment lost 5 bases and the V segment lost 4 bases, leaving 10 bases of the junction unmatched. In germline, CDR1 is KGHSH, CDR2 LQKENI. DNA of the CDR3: TGTGCCAGCTCACAACTGACAGGGGGCGGGAGGACTGAAGCTTTCTTT. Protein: CASSQLTGGGRTEAFF. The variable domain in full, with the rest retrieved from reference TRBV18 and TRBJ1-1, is NAGVMQNPRHLVRRRGQEARLRCSPMKGHSHVYWYRQLPEEGLKFMVYLQKENIIDESGMPKERFSAEFPKEGPSILRIQQVVRGDSAAYFCASSQLTGGGRTEAFFGQGTRLTVV.

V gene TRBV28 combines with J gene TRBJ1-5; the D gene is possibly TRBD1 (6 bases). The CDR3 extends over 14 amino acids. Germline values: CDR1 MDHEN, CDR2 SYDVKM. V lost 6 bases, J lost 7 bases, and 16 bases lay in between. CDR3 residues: CASRITGSRQPQHF. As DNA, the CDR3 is TGTGCCAGCAGGATCACAGGGTCAAGACAGCCCCAGCATTTT.

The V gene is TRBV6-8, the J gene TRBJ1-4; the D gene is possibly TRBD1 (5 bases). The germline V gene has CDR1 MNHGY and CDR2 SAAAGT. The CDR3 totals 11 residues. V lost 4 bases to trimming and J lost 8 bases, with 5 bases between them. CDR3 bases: TGTGCCAGCAGTTGGGGGGAAAAACTGTTTTTT. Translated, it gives CASSWGEKLFF.

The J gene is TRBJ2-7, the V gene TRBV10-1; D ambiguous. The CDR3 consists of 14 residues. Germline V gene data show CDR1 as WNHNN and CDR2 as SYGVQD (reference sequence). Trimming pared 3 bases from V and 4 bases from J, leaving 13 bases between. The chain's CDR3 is CASSEHRVGYEQYF. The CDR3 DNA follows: TGCGCCAGCAGTGAACATAGGGTCGGGTACGAGCAGTACTTC.

The DNA of the CDR3 is TGTGCCAGCGATAGCCTGAACACTGAAGCTTTCTTT. As protein: CASDSLNTEAFF. This chain links TRBV28 with TRBJ1-1; D not resolved. V lost 8 bases and J 0 bases, leaving 7 bases between the germline ends. CDR3 length: 12 amino acids. Germline V lookup: CDR1 MDHEN, CDR2 SYDVKM.

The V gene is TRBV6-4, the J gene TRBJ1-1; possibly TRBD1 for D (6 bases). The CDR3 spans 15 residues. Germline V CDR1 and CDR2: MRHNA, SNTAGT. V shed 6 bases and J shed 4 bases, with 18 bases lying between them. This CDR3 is CASSPGGGLGTEAFF. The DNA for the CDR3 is TGTGCCAGCAGCCCCGGGGGGGGGCTGGGCACTGAAGCTTTCTTT.

CDR3 residues: CASSIDGGTGELFF. The CDR3 nucleotides read TGTGCCAGTAGTATCGACGGGGGCACCGGGGAGCTGTTTTTT. This chain connects TRBV19 to TRBJ2-2, with a possible D match to TRBD2 (6 bases). Germline-derived CDR1 and CDR2 are LNHDA and SQIVND (reference sequence). Trimming took off 3 bases at V and 4 bases at J, with 9 bases between the two ends. This CDR3 region has 14 residues.

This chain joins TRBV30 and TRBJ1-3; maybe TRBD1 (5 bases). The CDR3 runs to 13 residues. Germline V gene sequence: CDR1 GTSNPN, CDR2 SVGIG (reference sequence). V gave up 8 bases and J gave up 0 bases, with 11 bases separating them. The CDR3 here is CARRGDSGNTIYF. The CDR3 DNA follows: TGTGCCCGGCGGGGGGACTCTGGAAACACCATATATTTT.

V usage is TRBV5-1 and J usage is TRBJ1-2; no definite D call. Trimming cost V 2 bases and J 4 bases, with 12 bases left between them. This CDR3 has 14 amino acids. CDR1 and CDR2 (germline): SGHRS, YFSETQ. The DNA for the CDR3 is TGCGCCAGCAGCTTCCCCGAGAACTCCTATGGCTACACCTTC. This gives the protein CASSFPENSYGYTF.

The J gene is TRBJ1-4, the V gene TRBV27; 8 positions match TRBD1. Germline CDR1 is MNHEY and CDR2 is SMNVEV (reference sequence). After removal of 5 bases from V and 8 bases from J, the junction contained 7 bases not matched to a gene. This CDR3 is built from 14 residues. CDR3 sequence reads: CASSPGQAGEKLFF. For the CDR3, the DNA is TGTGCCAGCAGTCCGGGACAGGCGGGAGAAAAACTGTTTTTT. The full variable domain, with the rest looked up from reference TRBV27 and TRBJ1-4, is EAQVTQNPRYLITVTGKKLTVTCSQNMNHEYMSWYRQDPGLGLRQIYYSMNVEVTDKGDVPEGYKVSRKEKRNFPLILESPSPNQTSLYFCASSPGQAGEKLFFGSGTQLSVL.

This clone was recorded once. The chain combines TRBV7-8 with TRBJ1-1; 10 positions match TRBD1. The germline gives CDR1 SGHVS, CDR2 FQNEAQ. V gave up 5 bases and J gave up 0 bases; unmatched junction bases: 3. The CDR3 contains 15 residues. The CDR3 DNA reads TGTGCCAGCAGCAGGGACAGGGGTTTGAACACTGAAGCTTTCTTT. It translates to CASSRDRGLNTEAFF. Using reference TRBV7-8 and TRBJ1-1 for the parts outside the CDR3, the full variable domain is GAGVSQSPRYKVAKRGQDVALRCDPISGHVSLFWYQQALGQGPEFLTYFQNEAQLDKSGLPSDRFFAERPEGSVSTLKIQRTQQEDSAVYLCASSRDRGLNTEAFFGQGTRLTVV.

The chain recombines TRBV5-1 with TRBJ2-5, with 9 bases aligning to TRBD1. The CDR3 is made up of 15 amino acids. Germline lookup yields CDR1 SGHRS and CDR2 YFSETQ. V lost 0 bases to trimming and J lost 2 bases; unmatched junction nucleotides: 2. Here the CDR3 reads CASSLGGTGQETQYF. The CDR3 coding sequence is TGCGCCAGCAGCTTGGGAGGGACAGGGCAAGAGACCCAGTACTTC. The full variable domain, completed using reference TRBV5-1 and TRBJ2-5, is KAGVTQTPRYLIKTRGQQVTLSCSPISGHRSVSWYQQTPGQGLQFLFEYFSETQRNKGNFPGRFSGRQFSNSRSEMNVSTLELGDSALYLCASSLGGTGQETQYFGPGTRLLVL.

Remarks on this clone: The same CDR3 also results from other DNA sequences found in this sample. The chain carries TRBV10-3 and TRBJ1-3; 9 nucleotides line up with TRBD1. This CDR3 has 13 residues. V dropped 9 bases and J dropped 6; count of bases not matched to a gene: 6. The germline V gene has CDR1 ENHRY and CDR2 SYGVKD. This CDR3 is CAITRDRANTIYF. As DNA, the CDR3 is TGTGCCATTACTCGGGACAGGGCAAACACCATATATTTT.

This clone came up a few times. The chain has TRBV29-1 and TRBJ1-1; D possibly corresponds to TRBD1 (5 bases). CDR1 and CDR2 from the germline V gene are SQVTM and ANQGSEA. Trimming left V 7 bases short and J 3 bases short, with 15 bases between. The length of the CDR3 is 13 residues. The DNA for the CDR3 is TGCAGCGCCCGGGACCCGATTTACACTGAAGCTTTCTTT. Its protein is CSARDPIYTEAFF.

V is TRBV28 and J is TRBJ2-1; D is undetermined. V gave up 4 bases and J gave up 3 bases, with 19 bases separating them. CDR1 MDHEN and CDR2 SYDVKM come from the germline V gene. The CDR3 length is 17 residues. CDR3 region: CASSSRGRARYYNEQFF. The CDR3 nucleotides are TGTGCCAGCAGTTCTCGAGGACGAGCGCGATACTACAATGAGCAGTTCTTC.

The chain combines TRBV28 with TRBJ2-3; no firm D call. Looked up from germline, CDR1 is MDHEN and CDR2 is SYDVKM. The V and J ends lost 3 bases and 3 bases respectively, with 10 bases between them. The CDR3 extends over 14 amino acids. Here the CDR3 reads CASSFSLLTDTQYF. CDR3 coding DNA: TGTGCCAGCAGTTTTTCCCTACTGACAGATACGCAGTATTTT.

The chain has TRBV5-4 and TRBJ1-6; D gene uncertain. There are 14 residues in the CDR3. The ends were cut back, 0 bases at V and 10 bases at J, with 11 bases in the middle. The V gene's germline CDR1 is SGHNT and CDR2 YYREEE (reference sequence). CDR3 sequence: CASSLGQLRSPLHF. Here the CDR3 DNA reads TGTGCCAGCAGCTTGGGGCAACTCAGGTCACCCCTCCACTTT.

CDR3 nucleotide sequence: TGTGCCAGCAGGAACCTGCGGGGTGTCGATACGCAGTATTTT. Amino acid sequence: CASRNLRGVDTQYF. The chain recombines TRBV2 with TRBJ2-3; TRBD2 might be the D (6 bases). The CDR3 extends over 14 amino acids. Germline CDR1 and CDR2: SNHLY and FYNNEI. Trimming took off 6 bases at V and 6 bases at J, with 16 bases between the two ends.

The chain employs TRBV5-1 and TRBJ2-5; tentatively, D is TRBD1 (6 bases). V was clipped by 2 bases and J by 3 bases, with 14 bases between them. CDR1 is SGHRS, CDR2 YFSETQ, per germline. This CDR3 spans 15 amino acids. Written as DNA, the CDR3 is TGCGCCAGCAGCTTTAATCCGGGACAAGAAGAGACCCAGTACTTC. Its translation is CASSFNPGQEETQYF.

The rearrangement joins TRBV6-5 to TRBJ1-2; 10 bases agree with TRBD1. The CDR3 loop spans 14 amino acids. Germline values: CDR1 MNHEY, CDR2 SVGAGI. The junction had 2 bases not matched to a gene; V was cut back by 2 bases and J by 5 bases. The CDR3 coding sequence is TGTGCCAGCAGTTACCTGGGACAGGGGTATGGCTACACCTTC. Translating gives CASSYLGQGYGYTF.